The 24 T cell receptor beta chains below come from one sample, sequenced in a study of blood T cell repertoires in COVID-19. Profiled with immunoSEQ multiplex PCR; TCRdb holds only in-frame clones, not every one. Of 200,000 to 300,000 clones listed, 84% were seen once; the top ten hold under 4.5%. The material sequenced was peripheral blood. The receptors originated from a man aged 45-60 years with acute or convalescent COVID-19.

The chain carries TRBV24-1 and TRBJ2-5; 11 bases are shared with TRBD2. The junction had 9 bases not matched to a gene; V was cut back by 9 bases and J by 7 bases. CDR1 and CDR2 (germline): KGHDR, SFDVKD. The CDR3 extends over 14 amino acids. The CDR3: CATPPGLAGVTQYF. CDR3 in DNA: TGTGCCACCCCGCCCGGACTAGCGGGTGTGACCCAGTACTTC.

The rearrangement links TRBV6-5 to TRBJ1-3; weak D call: TRBD1 (5 bases). V was shortened by 7 bases and J by 1 base, with 14 bases between the two germline ends. The V gene's germline CDR1 is MNHEY and CDR2 SVGAGI. The CDR3 has 15 amino acids. CDR3 sequence: CASTPNRGSGNTIYF. In DNA, the CDR3 is TGTGCCAGCACCCCAAATCGGGGGTCTGGAAACACCATATATTTT.

This clone was seen once. The chain couples TRBV27 to TRBJ2-3, with TRBD2 identical over 13 bases. Per germline, CDR1 MNHEY and CDR2 SMNVEV (reference sequence). V gave up 2 bases and J gave up 4 bases; unmatched junction bases: 0. There are 15 residues in the CDR3. CDR3 DNA sequence: TGTGCCAGCAGTTTAGGGACTAGCGGGGCAGATACGCAGTATTTT. Translated, it gives CASSLGTSGADTQYF.

The V gene is TRBV21-1, the J gene TRBJ1-1; TRBD1 is the table's D call, not checked against the DNA. TRBV21-1 is an annotated pseudogene. The CDR3 length is 18 residues. CDR3 sequence (DNA): TGTGCCAGCAGCAAAGCGGCTGTTAGACACCGAGTGAACACTGAAGCTTTCTTT. Translating it yields CASSKAAVRHRVNTEAFF.

This rearrangement joins TRBV19 to TRBJ2-1; 9 bases fit TRBD2. The CDR3 is made up of 15 amino acids. V trimming: 3 bases; J trimming: 0 bases; junction bases outside the gene matches: 0. The V gene's germline CDR1 is LNHDA and CDR2 SQIVND (reference sequence). CDR3 sequence reads: CASSISGGSYNEQFF. CDR3 nucleotide sequence: TGTGCCAGTAGTATTAGCGGGGGCTCCTACAATGAGCAGTTCTTC.

There are a few counts of this clone. The chain carries TRBV5-1 and TRBJ1-1; possibly TRBD1 for D (5 bases). The germline V gene encodes CDR1 SGHRS and CDR2 YFSETQ. This CDR3 spans 13 amino acids. The V and J ends lost 7 bases and 6 bases respectively, with 16 bases between them. CDR3 region: CASRPQGQSEAFF. CDR3 in DNA: TGCGCCAGCCGCCCGCAGGGCCAATCTGAAGCTTTCTTT.

The chain couples TRBV27 to TRBJ1-6, with D perhaps TRBD1 (5 bases). Trimming shortened V by 5 bases and J by 11 bases, and 16 bases separated the two germline ends. Germline V gene lookup returns CDR1 MNHEY and CDR2 SMNVEV (reference sequence). This CDR3 contains 14 residues. CDR3 in amino acids: CASSVRQGHTPLHF. DNA of the CDR3: TGTGCCAGCAGTGTAAGGCAGGGCCACACACCCCTCCACTTT.

The chain carries TRBV12-3 or TRBV12-4 and TRBJ2-7, with D unresolved. Trimming pared 7 bases from V and 2 bases from J, leaving 9 bases between. The CDR3 is 12 residues long. The CDR3 nucleotides read TGTGCCAGCACGAGTACTACCTACGAGCAGTACTTC. Residues: CASTSTTYEQYF.

The DNA for the CDR3 is TGTGCCAGCAGCGCGGGGACAGGGGGCAGGCAAGAGACCCAGTACTTC. Translation: CASSAGTGGRQETQYF. The chain couples TRBV9 to TRBJ2-5, with TRBD1 matching 12 bases. There are 16 residues in the CDR3. The germline CDR1 and CDR2 sequences are SGDLS and YYNGEE. The V segment lost 3 bases and the J segment 2 bases; nucleotides outside the gene matches: 5.

This clone has only a few counts. The V call is TRBV5-6, the J call TRBJ2-1, with a tentative D call TRBD2 (6 bases). The CDR3 contains 16 residues. V was shortened by 0 bases and J by 0 bases, with 10 bases between the two germline ends. CDR1 and CDR2 (germline): SGHDT, YYEEEE. Here the CDR3 reads CASSLDVGSSYNEQFF. DNA for the CDR3: TGTGCCAGCAGCTTGGATGTCGGGAGCTCCTACAATGAGCAGTTCTTC.

In this sample, this clone turned up once. CDR3 protein: CASSAQGDYGYTF. The CDR3 DNA sequence: TGTGCCAGCAGTGCACAGGGTGACTATGGCTACACCTTC. The chain links TRBV6-1 to TRBJ1-2; a possible D gene is TRBD1 (6 bases). Germline V gene sequence: CDR1 MNHNS, CDR2 SASEGT. V dropped 4 bases and J dropped 3 bases, with 9 bases sitting between them. The CDR3 is 13 residues long.

The V and J genes are TRBV5-1 and TRBJ1-1; 8 bases line up with TRBD1. The length of the CDR3 is 15 residues. With 4 bases clipped from V and 2 bases from J, the junction kept 7 bases outside the gene matches. The germline V gene has CDR1 SGHRS and CDR2 YFSETQ. The chain's CDR3 is CASSVRQGINTEAFF. The CDR3 coding sequence is TGCGCCAGCAGCGTTCGACAGGGGATAAACACTGAAGCTTTCTTT. Complete variable domain (other parts from reference TRBV5-1 and TRBJ1-1): KAGVTQTPRYLIKTRGQQVTLSCSPISGHRSVSWYQQTPGQGLQFLFEYFSETQRNKGNFPGRFSGRQFSNSRSEMNVSTLELGDSALYLCASSVRQGINTEAFFGQGTRLTVV.

The table lists this clone with a count of one. The rearrangement joins TRBV7-6 to TRBJ1-4, with D unclear. This CDR3 comprises 13 residues. Deletions cut 5 bases from V and 7 bases from J, with 11 bases between. Germline values: CDR1 SGHVS, CDR2 FNYEAQ. The CDR3 loop is CASSPRTGEKLFF. CDR3 in DNA: TGTGCCAGCAGCCCCCGGACTGGTGAAAAACTGTTTTTT.

This clone was counted only a few times. The chain has TRBV6-4 and TRBJ2-3, with TRBD2 matching 7 bases. The CDR3 spans 15 residues. V was clipped by 5 bases and J by 4 bases; unmatched bases: 9. Germline V lookup: CDR1 MRHNA, CDR2 SNTAGT. In DNA form, the CDR3 reads TGTGCCAGCAGTCCTTCTCGGGCGGGAGCAGATACGCAGTATTTT. It yields the protein CASSPSRAGADTQYF.

The chain combines TRBV7-8 with TRBJ2-1, with D possibly matching TRBD1 (5 bases). V was trimmed by 1 base and J by 6 bases, leaving 13 bases between them. The CDR3 covers 15 residues. Germline CDR1 SGHVS, CDR2 FQNEAQ. In nucleotides, the CDR3 is TGTGCCAGCAGCTTAGTTTATGGGGCCTTCAATGAGCAGTTCTTC. It yields the protein CASSLVYGAFNEQFF.

The chain carries TRBV5-1 and TRBJ2-3; TRBD2 agrees at 7 bases. Germline V lookup: CDR1 SGHRS, CDR2 YFSETQ. The CDR3 length is 16 residues. Trimming took 5 bases from V and 6 from J; bases not matched to a gene: 15. DNA of the CDR3: TGCGCCAGCAGGAGGACTGAAGCGGGAAACGGTGATACGCAGTATTTT. Its translation: CASRRTEAGNGDTQYF.

The CDR3 DNA follows: TGTGCCAGCAGCTTAATCGGGAGGAAGGATACGCAGTATTTT. Translated: CASSLIGRKDTQYF. The chain carries TRBV11-3 and TRBJ2-3; 7 nucleotides agree with TRBD2. CDR1 and CDR2 from the germline V gene are SGHNT and YENEEA. V lost 2 bases and J lost 6; bases outside the gene matches: 5. The CDR3 has 14 amino acids.

The chain has TRBV7-2 and TRBJ1-6, with 7 bases matching TRBD1. The CDR3 covers 15 residues. V was pared by 2 bases and J by 9 bases, with 7 bases of the junction left unmatched. Looked up from germline, CDR1 is SGHTA and CDR2 is FQGNSA. CDR3 sequence: CASSLWTGGSSPLHF. The CDR3 bases are TGTGCCAGCAGCTTATGGACAGGAGGCAGTTCACCCCTCCACTTT.

CDR3 in amino acids: CASSHGLDTEAFF. As DNA, the CDR3 is TGTGCCAGTAGTCATGGGCTGGACACTGAAGCTTTCTTT. This chain uses TRBV19 with TRBJ1-1; the D is unclear. Trimming cost V 5 bases and J 3 bases, with 10 bases left between them. The CDR3 runs to 13 residues. CDR1 and CDR2 (germline): LNHDA, SQIVND (reference sequence).

The CDR3 protein is CASAHGTPANYGYTF. As DNA, the CDR3 is TGTGCCAGCGCACACGGGACACCAGCTAACTATGGCTACACCTTC. The chain has TRBV28 and TRBJ1-2; a weak D match, TRBD1 (6 bases). The V gene's germline CDR1 is MDHEN and CDR2 SYDVKM. V lost 8 bases and J lost 0, with 16 bases in between. The CDR3 covers 15 residues.

This chain connects TRBV11-3 to TRBJ2-7, with 15 nucleotides matching TRBD2. Germline V lookup: CDR1 SGHNT, CDR2 YENEEA. CDR3 length: 18 amino acids. Germline trimming cut 1 base from V and 6 bases from J; bases unmatched to any gene: 10. Here the CDR3 DNA reads TGTGCCAGCAGCTTAGGGGGACTAGCGGGAGGAGAGGGAGCCGAGCAGTACTTC. It translates to CASSLGGLAGGEGAEQYF.

V gene TRBV19 combines with J gene TRBJ2-5; 7 bases line up with TRBD2. With 4 bases clipped from V and 5 bases from J, the junction kept 4 bases outside the gene matches. Germline V gene data show CDR1 as LNHDA and CDR2 as SQIVND (reference sequence). The CDR3 runs to 13 residues. The CDR3 loop reads CASSTGGPETQYF. CDR3 bases: TGTGCCAGTAGTACGGGAGGTCCGGAGACCCAGTACTTC. The complete variable domain, with remaining parts taken from reference TRBV19 and TRBJ2-5, reads DGGITQSPKYLFRKEGQNVTLSCEQNLNHDAMYWYRQDPGQGLRLIYYSQIVNDFQKGDIAEGYSVSREKKESFPLTVTSAQKNPTAFYLCASSTGGPETQYFGPGTRLLVL.

This sequence joins TRBV6-6 and TRBJ1-2, with 7 bases lining up with TRBD1. Germline-derived CDR1 and CDR2 are MNHNY and SVGAGI (reference sequence). Germline trimming cut 5 bases from V and 5 bases from J; bases unmatched to any gene: 23. The CDR3 extends over 19 amino acids. This CDR3 reads CASSLLEPGQRIGLYGYTF. CDR3 DNA: TGTGCCAGCAGTCTCCTAGAACCGGGACAGAGAATAGGGTTGTATGGCTACACCTTC.

The rearrangement uses TRBV7-6 and TRBJ2-1, with a weak D call TRBD2 (6 bases). Germline CDR1 is SGHVS and CDR2 is FNYEAQ. The CDR3 totals 16 residues. V was clipped by 5 bases and J by 6 bases, with 20 bases between them. The CDR3 region is CASSPRPTSTGNEQFF. CDR3 coding DNA: TGTGCCAGCAGCCCTCGCCCCACTAGCACGGGCAATGAGCAGTTCTTC.